This T cell receptor (beta chain) was documented in a study of blood T cell repertoires in COVID-19. As for the study in general: Specimens from acute and convalescent COVID-19 originated in the United States, Italy and Spain. Sample material is recorded as cDNA or gDNA derived from T cells, B-cell-depleted T cells, or PBMCs.

In the source study's methods: Reference gene primer amplification yielded estimated nucleated cell counts. Profiled with immunoSEQ multiplex PCR; TCRdb holds only in-frame clones, not every one. V and J calls plus clone size are reproduced from that table; the DNA served to infer D and trimming. The sample contains 65,000 to 75,000 clones, approximately 80% of which appear only once. The CDR3 spans 15 residues. The J gene is TRBJ2-5, the V gene TRBV21-1; TRBD1 is the table's D call, not checked against the DNA. TRBV21-1 has pseudogene status. This TCR was recovered from a human donor in a cohort sampled during active COVID-19. Specimen: peripheral blood. The CDR3, as DNA: TGTGCCAGCAGCAGAGGGAGACAGGAGCAAGAGACCCAGTACTTC. Translation: CASSRGRQEQETQYF.